The clone carrying this T cell receptor beta chain was seen ten or more times. What it binds is not known. Germline DNA was also extracted, while the blood RNA originated from unsorted whole blood. Researchers generated TCR beta cDNA from roughly 510 ng of total RNA, relying on a constant-region primer. Amplification in three nested multiplex PCR rounds with slightly modified ARM-PCR gave rise to TCR beta libraries. PCR rounds one and two used TRBV1-TRBV30 forward primers with a C-beta reverse primer for roughly 10 cycles each. MiXCR was run by TCRdb on the multiplex PCR reads, yielding one entry per CDR3 protein. This table has just over 300,000 distinct CDR3 sequences, 50% to 75% appearing once. These data come from a study of tumor-infiltrating lymphocytes in primary liver carcinoma. About the research overall: Each of the samples returned roughly 3.65 to 7.5 million productive TCRbeta reads (a yield similar across tissue types). Study-wide points: Significantly greater top-250-clone fractions characterized tumors relative to blood (p = 0.039). Because the samples were bulk unsorted, the study did not compare CD4+ and CD8+ repertoires.

The V gene's germline CDR1 is MNHEY and CDR2 SVGEGT. Between the trimmed V and J ends, which lost 7 bases and 5 bases, there was a span of 23 bases. The CDR3 spans 16 residues. The sequenced sample consisted of peripheral blood. The sequence came from a woman in her thirties with primary liver carcinoma and hepatitis B virus infection. V and J are TRBV6-2 or TRBV6-3 and TRBJ2-5; D perhaps matches TRBD1 (6 bases). This CDR3 is CASNQDHRDNGETQYF. The DNA for the CDR3 is TGTGCCAGCAACCAAGACCACAGGGATAACGGGGAGACCCAGTACTTC.